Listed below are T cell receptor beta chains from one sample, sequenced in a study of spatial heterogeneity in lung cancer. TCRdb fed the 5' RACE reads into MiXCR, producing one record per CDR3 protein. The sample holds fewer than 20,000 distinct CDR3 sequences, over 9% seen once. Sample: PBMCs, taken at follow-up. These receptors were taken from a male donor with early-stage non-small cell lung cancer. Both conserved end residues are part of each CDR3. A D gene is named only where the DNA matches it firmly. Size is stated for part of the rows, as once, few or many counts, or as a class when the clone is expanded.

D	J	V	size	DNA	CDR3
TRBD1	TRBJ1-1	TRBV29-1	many	TGCAGCGCCGTCCAACAGGGGGGGGCTTTCTTT	CSAVQQGGAFF
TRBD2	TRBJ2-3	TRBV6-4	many	TGTGCCAGCAGTGAGAGTAGCGGGGGCACAGATACGCAGTATTTT	CASSESSGGTDTQYF
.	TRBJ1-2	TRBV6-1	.	TGTGCCAGCCGCCTTACGGGGGACGTTGGCTACACCTTC	CASRLTGDVGYTF
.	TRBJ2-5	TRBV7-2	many	TGTGCCAGCAGCCTCCCTAGCCAAGAGACCCAGTACTTC	CASSLPSQETQYF
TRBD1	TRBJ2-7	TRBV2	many	TGTGCCAGCAGTGCAGGACAGGGGACCGCCGAGCAGTACTTC	CASSAGQGTAEQYF
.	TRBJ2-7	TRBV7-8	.	TGTGCCAGCACCAAAGAAGCCGGGACCACCTACGAGCAGTACTTC	CASTKEAGTTYEQYF
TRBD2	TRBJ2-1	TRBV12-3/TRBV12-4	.	TGTGCCAGCAGTTCCCTTATAGCGGGGGGGAGTGCCTACAATGAGCAGTTCTTC	CASSSLIAGGSAYNEQFF
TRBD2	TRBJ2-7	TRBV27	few	TGTGCCAGCAGTCGAGCGGGAGTATCTTCCGAGCAGTACTTC	CASSRAGVSSEQYF
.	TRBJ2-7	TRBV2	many	TGTGCCAGCAGTACTGCGGACGGTAGCTCCTACGAGCAGTACTTC	CASSTADGSSYEQYF
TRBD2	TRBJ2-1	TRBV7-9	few	TGTGTCAGCAGCTTAGACACTAGCGGGAACTATGAGCAGTTCTTC	CVSSLDTSGNYEQFF
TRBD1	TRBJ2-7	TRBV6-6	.	TGTGCCAGCAGTGGATTGACAGGGGGAGGCTCCTACGGCGAGCAGTACTTC	CASSGLTGGGSYGEQYF
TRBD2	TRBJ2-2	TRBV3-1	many	TGTGCCAGCAGCCACTTACTAGCGGGAGACACCGGGGAGCTGTTTTTT	CASSHLLAGDTGELFF
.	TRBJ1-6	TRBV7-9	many	TGTGCCAGCAAGGAGGGCACGACTAATTCACCCCTCCACTTT	CASKEGTTNSPLHF
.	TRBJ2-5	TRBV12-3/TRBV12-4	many	TGTGCCAGCAGTCCCTCTTCAGAGACCCAGTACTTC	CASSPSSETQYF
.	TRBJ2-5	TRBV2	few	TGTGCCAGCAGTCCTAGTGGGGAAAACCCAGAGACCCAGTACTTC	CASSPSGENPETQYF
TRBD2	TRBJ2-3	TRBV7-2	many	TGTGCCAGCAGCCCCCGGGGGGGGGCTGATAGCACAGATACGCAGTATTTT	CASSPRGGADSTDTQYF
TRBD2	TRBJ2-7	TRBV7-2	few	TGTGCCAGCAACCTACTAGCGGGGGAGGTCTACGAGCAGTACTTC	CASNLLAGEVYEQYF
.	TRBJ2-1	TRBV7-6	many	TGTGCCAGCAGCTTACTGGATGAGCAGTTCTTC	CASSLLDEQFF
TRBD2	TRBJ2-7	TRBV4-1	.	TGCGCCAGCAGCCTCTCCCCCCGGGGGAGGGCAACCTACGAGCAGTACTTC	CASSLSPRGRATYEQYF
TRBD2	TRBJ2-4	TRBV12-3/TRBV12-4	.	TGTGCCAGCAGTTTGGGGACTAGCGGGGGGGTTCTAGCCAAAAACATTCAGTACTTC	CASSLGTSGGVLAKNIQYF
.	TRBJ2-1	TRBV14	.	TGTGCCAGCAGCCACGGTTCCCCGAGCTCCTACAATGAGCAGTTCTTC	CASSHGSPSSYNEQFF
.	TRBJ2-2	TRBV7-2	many	TGTGCCAGCACCCGAACCACCGGGGAGCTGTTTTTT	CASTRTTGELFF
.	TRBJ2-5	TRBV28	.	TGTGCCAGCAGTTTTGTAGAGACCCAGTACTTC	CASSFVETQYF
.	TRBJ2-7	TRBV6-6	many	TGTGCCAGCACCCCCGGGGCCGGGGGCGCAGGCTACGAGCAGTACTTC	CASTPGAGGAGYEQYF